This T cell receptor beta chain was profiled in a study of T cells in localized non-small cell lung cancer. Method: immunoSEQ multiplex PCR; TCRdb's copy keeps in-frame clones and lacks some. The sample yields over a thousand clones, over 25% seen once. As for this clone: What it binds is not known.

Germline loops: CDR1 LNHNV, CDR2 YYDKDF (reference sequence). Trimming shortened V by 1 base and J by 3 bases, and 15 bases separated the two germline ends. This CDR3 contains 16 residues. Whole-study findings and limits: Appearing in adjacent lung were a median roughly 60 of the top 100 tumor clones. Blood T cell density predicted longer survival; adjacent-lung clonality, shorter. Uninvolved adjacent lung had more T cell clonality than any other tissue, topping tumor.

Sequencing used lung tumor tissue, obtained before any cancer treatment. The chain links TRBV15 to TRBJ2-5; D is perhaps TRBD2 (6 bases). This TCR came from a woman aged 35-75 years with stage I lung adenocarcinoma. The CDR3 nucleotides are TGTGCCACCAGCAGAGTGATTGATCGGGGGAAAGAGACCCAGTACTTC. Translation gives CATSRVIDRGKETQYF.